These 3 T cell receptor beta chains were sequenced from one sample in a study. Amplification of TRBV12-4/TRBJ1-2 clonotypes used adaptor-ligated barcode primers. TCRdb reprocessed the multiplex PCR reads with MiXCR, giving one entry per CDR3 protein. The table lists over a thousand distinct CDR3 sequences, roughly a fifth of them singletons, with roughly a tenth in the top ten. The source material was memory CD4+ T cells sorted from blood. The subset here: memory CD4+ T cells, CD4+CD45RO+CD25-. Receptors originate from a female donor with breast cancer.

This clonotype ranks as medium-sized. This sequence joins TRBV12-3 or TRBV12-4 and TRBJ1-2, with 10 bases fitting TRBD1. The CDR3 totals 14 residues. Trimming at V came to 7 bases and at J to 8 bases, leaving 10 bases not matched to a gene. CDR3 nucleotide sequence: TGTGCCAGCACAGTTTATGGGACAGGGGAAGGCTACACCTTC. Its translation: CASTVYGTGEGYTF.

CDR3 sequence reads: CASSLHGSYGYTF. DNA for the CDR3: TGTGCCAGCAGTTTACACGGAAGCTATGGCTACACCTTC. V is TRBV12-3 or TRBV12-4 and J is TRBJ1-2; no firm D call. V gave up 2 bases and J gave up 4 bases, with 8 bases separating them. The length of the CDR3 is 13 residues.

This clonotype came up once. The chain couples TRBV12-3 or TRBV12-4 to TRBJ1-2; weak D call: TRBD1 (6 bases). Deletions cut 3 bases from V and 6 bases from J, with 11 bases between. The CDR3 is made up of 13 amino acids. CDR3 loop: CASSLGQHDGYTF. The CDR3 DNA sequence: TGTGCCAGCAGTTTGGGACAACACGATGGCTACACCTTC.